The T cell receptor (beta chain) described here comes from a study of healthy donors' naive CD4 and CD8 T cells. Turning to the study itself: All functional IMGT TCR alpha variants were covered by new primers.

TCR libraries were built from approximately 520 ng of total RNA by linear amplification. Via MiXCR, TCRdb re-called the reads, giving one row per CDR3 protein. Of approximately 180,000 distinct CDR3 sequences in the sample, over 60% were seen once. Germline CDR1 MNHEY, CDR2 SVGAGI. The CDR3 is made up of 17 amino acids. V shed 2 bases and J 3 bases; nucleotides not matched to a gene: 8. CD4+CD8-CD45RO-CD45RA+ cells were naive CD4+; CD8+CD4-CD45RA+CD27bright cells were naive CD8+. The material sequenced was naive CD4+ and CD8+ T cells sorted from blood, pooled from several donors. J is TRBJ1-2 and V is TRBV6-5; 11 bases align to TRBD1. The receptor was derived from a pool of human donors in good health; the sample pools cells from several healthy donors. The CDR3 loop reads CASSYGGQGAGDYGYTF. The CDR3 coding sequence is TGTGCCAGCAGTTACGGAGGACAGGGGGCAGGTGACTATGGCTACACCTTC.